Detailed here is one T cell receptor (beta chain). Its antigen is undetermined. These data come from a study of cytomegalovirus exposure and HLA in healthy donors. Overall study: Later, an analysis reported that the roughly 120 validation repertoires had used the same platform as the approximately 600 first-cohort repertoires. General study results and limits: Overall, roughly 150 TCR beta chains were annotated as cytomegalovirus-associated. Most TCRs appeared rarely, but some public TCRs recurred in many donors.

This table comes from immunoSEQ multiplex PCR, and its TCRdb copy is limited to in-frame clones, with some not included. The table shows 65,000 to 100,000 clones, with more than 85% occurring only once. Germline V gives CDR1 KGHSH, CDR2 LQKENI. The germline V and J ends were trimmed by 4 bases and 8 bases, with 8 bases remaining between them. This CDR3 is built from 12 residues. This TCR came from a woman aged 30 to 39 in good health and CMV-seronegative. Sequencing was done on a sample of PBMCs. The chain carries TRBV18 and TRBJ1-4; D call uncertain. The DNA for the CDR3 is TGTGCCAGCTCACTGGGCTCAGAAAAACTGTTTTTT. This translates into CASSLGSEKLFF.